The clone carrying this T cell receptor beta chain occurred many times. The antigen remains undetermined. CDR3 length equals 15 residues. Germline V CDR1 and CDR2: DFQATT, SNEGSKA (reference sequence). With 1 base removed from V and 0 bases from J, the gap between germline ends came to 11 bases. These data originate in a study of CD8 T cells in ankylosing spondylitis. Regarding the study as a whole: Disease-associated clones were CD8+ and fairly uncommon in peripheral blood. Previous work reported some of these motif variants in the synovial fluid and blood of reactive arthritis. Significantly higher representation of disease-linked clones was reported for matched ankylosing spondylitis synovial fluid. Within ankylosing spondylitis blood, a TCR beta motif made up of several highly homologous variants appeared to be characteristic.

TCRdb reprocessed the 5' RACE reads via MiXCR and lists one record per CDR3 protein. The table shows 200,000 to 300,000 distinct CDR3 sequences, with around 7.8% occurring only once. This TCR derives from a male donor with ankylosing spondylitis or in good health (not recorded which). The rearrangement joins TRBV20-1 to TRBJ2-3; no reliable D call. Input material: blood, either unsorted or a sorted T cell fraction (not recorded which). DNA for the CDR3: TGCAGTGCTAGAGGGATGTTTGCTAGCACAGATACGCAGTATTTT. This gives the protein CSARGMFASTDTQYF.